This T cell receptor beta chain was captured in a study of T cell responses to AZD1222 COVID-19 vaccine. Study results and limitations: Reports indicate that nearly half of spike-specific TCRs are directed at unmutated variant regions. It was only after the peak T cell response that any repertoires were sampled. With two AZD1222 doses given, Spike-specific TCR breadth and depth both rose.

The germline V gene encodes CDR1 MRHNA and CDR2 SNTAGT. Trimming shortened V by 7 bases and J by 2 bases, and 12 bases separated the two germline ends. CDR3 length: 13 amino acids. Clones were sequenced by immunoSEQ multiplex PCR, and TCRdb holds only the in-frame ones, with some missing. The data contain hundreds of thousands of clones, 85% to 95% of them singletons. A remark on this clone: Its specificity is not known.

The input for sequencing was peripheral blood, taken 28 days after the second AZD1222 dose. This TCR was sampled from an adult who received the AZD1222 COVID-19 vaccine. V is TRBV6-4 and J is TRBJ2-7; possibly TRBD2 for D (7 bases). CDR3 DNA: TGTGCCAGCACCCGGGGGGACACCTACGAGCAGTACTTC. The encoded protein is CASTRGDTYEQYF.